These T cell receptor beta chains were read from a single sample in a study of T cell clonotyping in hematopoietic cell transplantation. The repertoire was sequenced with immunoSEQ multiplex PCR; TCRdb's copy has only in-frame clones and lacks some. The sample yields roughly 11,000 clones, roughly 89% seen once. Material: peripheral blood mononuclear cells. All receptors derive from a human donor who either received an allogeneic hematopoietic cell transplant for a myeloid malignancy or was a related donor (not recorded which). Some clones in this sample may be carry-over from other donors' samples. Both conserved end residues are part of each CDR3. A D gene is named only where the DNA matches it firmly. Part of the rows lack a size; the others show once, few, many or a class for expanded clones.

D	size	V	J	DNA	CDR3
TRBD1	-	TRBV4-2	TRBJ2-5	TGTGCCAGCAGCCGGGGGACAGGGGACTATGGGGAGACCCAGTACTTC	CASSRGTGDYGETQYF
-	-	TRBV6-4	TRBJ1-1	TGTGCCAGCAGAGTTAGCAGGGGAGCTTTCTTT	CASRVSRGAFF
-	once	TRBV30	TRBJ1-2	TGTGCCTGGAGCGAGGGGGTGGGTAACTATGGCTACACCTTC	CAWSEGVGNYGYTF
-	-	TRBV7-9	TRBJ1-5	TGTGCCAGCAGCTTGGCGGATCATAGCAATCAGCCCCAGCATTTT	CASSLADHSNQPQHF
-	-	TRBV30	TRBJ2-2	TGTGCCTGGAGTCAAACAGGGAACGGGGAGCTGTTTTTT	CAWSQTGNGELFF
-	-	TRBV30	TRBJ1-2	TGTGCCTGGAGCCTGGGGGCAAATGGCTACACCTTC	CAWSLGANGYTF
-	-	TRBV29-1	TRBJ2-7	TGCAGCGTTGAAGTGGGGCCCGAGCAGTACTTC	CSVEVGPEQYF
-	-	TRBV2	TRBJ1-5	TGTGCCAGCAGTGAAGAGAGGTTGATTAGCAATCAGCCCCAGCATTTT	CASSEERLISNQPQHF
-	-	TRBV18	TRBJ1-6	TGTGCCAGCTCACCACAGGGTCGCGAAAATTCACCCCTCCACTTT	CASSPQGRENSPLHF
-	-	TRBV5-4	TRBJ1-1	TGTGCCAGCAGTTACAACTTACCCGGGGCTGAAGCTTTCTTT	CASSYNLPGAEAFF
TRBD2	-	TRBV4-2	TRBJ2-2	TGTGCCAGCAGCCAGAAGGCGGGGGGCACCGGGGAGCTGTTTTTT	CASSQKAGGTGELFF
-	-	TRBV4-1	TRBJ1-2	TGCGCCAGCAGCCCACTTCCGACTGAGAACTATGGCTACACCTTC	CASSPLPTENYGYTF
-	once	TRBV10-3	TRBJ2-3	TGTGCCATCAGTCTCAGGGAAGATACGCAGTATTTT	CAISLREDTQYF
-	-	TRBV14	TRBJ1-6	TGTGCCAGCAGCCATGTAGACGGGGATTCACCCCTCCACTTT	CASSHVDGDSPLHF
-	-	TRBV14	TRBJ1-3	TGTGCCAGCAGCCAAGAGCCCCACTCCATATATTTT	CASSQEPHSIYF
TRBD1	-	TRBV6-5	TRBJ2-5	TGTGCCACCGGGGACAGCCGAGAGACCCAGTACTTC	CATGDSRETQYF
-	-	TRBV29-1	TRBJ1-1	TGCAGCGTTATAACACTCAACACTGAAGCTTTCTTT	CSVITLNTEAFF
-	few	TRBV9	TRBJ1-6	TGTGCCAGCAGCCCCGGGGGGCGCCTCGGGAATTCACCCCTCCACTTT	CASSPGGRLGNSPLHF
-	-	TRBV10-2	TRBJ1-2	TGCGCCAGCAGTGAGTCGATCGGGCAGGCTATCTATGGCTACACCTTC	CASSESIGQAIYGYTF
-	-	TRBV19	TRBJ2-7	TGTGCCAGTAGTATATCGGACGTCGCCAGCAGCGAGCAGTACTTC	CASSISDVASSEQYF
TRBD1	-	TRBV23-1	TRBJ1-2	TGCGCCAGCAGTCAAATGAGGGACAGGCGGAGGATTAGGTATGGCTACACCTTC	CASSQMRDRRRIRYGYTF
-	-	TRBV9	TRBJ2-2	TGTGCCAGCAAAAACTCCCTGACAGGCGGACCCGGGGAGCTGTTTTTT	CASKNSLTGGPGELFF
-	-	TRBV9	TRBJ1-1	TGTGCCAGCAGCGTAGAGTGGAGGACTGAAGCTTTCTTT	CASSVEWRTEAFF
TRBD1	-	TRBV27	TRBJ2-7	TGTGCCAGCAGTCCGACAAACAGGGGAATGAACTACTACGAGCAGTACTTC	CASSPTNRGMNYYEQYF
-	-	TRBV7-6	TRBJ1-4	TGTGCCAGCAGCTTAGCTGATCTCAAAGGGAGAGAAAAACTGTTTTTT	CASSLADLKGREKLFF
-	-	TRBV5-1	TRBJ1-5	TGCGCCAGCAGCCTAGGACTGGGGGATCAGCCCCAGCATTTT	CASSLGLGDQPQHF
-	-	TRBV11-2	TRBJ2-5	TGTGCCAGCAGCTTGGAGGAGACCCAGTACTTC	CASSLEETQYF
TRBD2	-	TRBV4-1	TRBJ2-3	TGCGCCAGCAGCCAAGCCCCGGCAGCGGGGGGCACAGATACGCAGTATTTT	CASSQAPAAGGTDTQYF
TRBD1	-	TRBV30	TRBJ1-1	TGTGCCTGGACCCGGGACAGGGTAAGATCAGGGGACACTGAAGCTTTCTTT	CAWTRDRVRSGDTEAFF
-	-	TRBV7-2	TRBJ1-5	TGTGCCAGCAGCTTAGCGAGGGGTGAGCAGCCCCAGCATTTT	CASSLARGEQPQHF
-	-	TRBV4-3	TRBJ2-7	TGCGCCAGCAGCCCCACCCCGGGATCCTACGAGCAGTACTTC	CASSPTPGSYEQYF
TRBD1	-	TRBV27	TRBJ2-7	TGTGCCAGCAGTTTGGGGACAGGTCTGAACGAGCAGTACTTC	CASSLGTGLNEQYF
-	-	TRBV7-3	TRBJ2-5	TGTGCCAGCAGCGACACGGGCCGTCCCGAGGAGACCCAGTACTTC	CASSDTGRPEETQYF
TRBD2	few	TRBV19	TRBJ2-3	TGTGCCAGTAAAGGCGGGGGGGCCCGCACAGATACGCAGTATTTT	CASKGGGARTDTQYF
-	-	TRBV5-4	TRBJ2-3	TGTGCCAGCAGCTTGTTTGGGCAGGAGAGCACAGATACGCAGTATTTT	CASSLFGQESTDTQYF
-	few	TRBV27	TRBJ1-3	TGTGCCAGCAGTTTAAGTTATACAGTCGGAAACACCATATATTTT	CASSLSYTVGNTIYF
TRBD2	few	TRBV7-3	TRBJ2-7	TGTGCCAGCAGCTTAAAGGCGGGGGAGGGGGAGCAGTACTTC	CASSLKAGEGEQYF
-	-	TRBV30	TRBJ1-1	TGTGCCTACGACTGGCCGTCTCAGAACACTGAAGCTTTCTTT	CAYDWPSQNTEAFF
-	few	TRBV5-5	TRBJ1-1	TGTGCCAGCAGCAGACAGAGGAACACTGAAGCTTTCTTT	CASSRQRNTEAFF
-	-	TRBV13	TRBJ1-6	TGTGCCAGCAGCTTAGGAGGGTTAGCTAATTCACCCCTCCACTTT	CASSLGGLANSPLHF
-	-	TRBV4-3	TRBJ1-3	TGCGCCAGCAGCCAAGATTGGACAAACTCTGGAAACACCATATATTTT	CASSQDWTNSGNTIYF
TRBD2	-	TRBV19	TRBJ2-1	TGTGCCAGTAGTAATACTCCAGGCCGGGGGGGGATTTACAATGAGCAGTTCTTC	CASSNTPGRGGIYNEQFF
-	-	TRBV7-9	TRBJ2-2	TGTGCCAGCAGCTTAGATGTGGGTCCGAACACCGGGGAGCTGTTTTTT	CASSLDVGPNTGELFF
-	-	TRBV7-8	TRBJ1-2	TGTGCCAGCAGCGCCCAGGGGTACTATGGCTACACCTTC	CASSAQGYYGYTF
-	-	TRBV5-6	TRBJ2-1	TGTGCCAGCAGCTTGTACGAGGCCAGTGAGCAGTTCTTC	CASSLYEASEQFF
-	-	TRBV9	TRBJ1-2	TGTGCCAGCAGCGTAGACGGCTATGGCTACACCTTC	CASSVDGYGYTF
-	-	TRBV7-3	TRBJ2-5	TGTGCCAGCAGCCCATCCTCCAGGAGTTCCGGAGAGACCCAGTACTTC	CASSPSSRSSGETQYF
TRBD1	-	TRBV2	TRBJ2-7	TGTGCCAGCAGTGGGGGGGACAGGGTGGCAAACTACGAGCAGTACTTC	CASSGGDRVANYEQYF
TRBD1	-	TRBV5-1	TRBJ1-2	TGCGCCAGCAGCCACACCGGGACAGATAATTATGGCTACACCTTC	CASSHTGTDNYGYTF
TRBD2	-	TRBV9	TRBJ2-1	TGTGCCAGCAGCGTAGATCTAGCGGGGGGGTGGGATGAGCAGTTCTTC	CASSVDLAGGWDEQFF
-	-	TRBV5-6	TRBJ1-2	TGTGCCAGCGCCCGGGATTATGGCTACACCTTC	CASARDYGYTF